Below, one TCR beta chain is given with its context. Its antigen is currently unknown. The data derive from a study of cytomegalovirus exposure and HLA in healthy donors. Study background: When roughly 420 donors were genotyped, just over 80% of them were found to fall in the Caucasian-associated ancestry cluster. Findings and caveats of the study: The availability of immune exposure information extended only to CMV serostatus. V- and J-gene trimming of TCR beta was linked (in a later analysis) to a missense DCLRE1C variant. A few CMV-associated chains proved CMV antigen-specific in vitro.

The primer mix had 60 Vbeta and 13 Jbeta primers. Using immunoSEQ multiplex PCR, the repertoire was profiled, and TCRdb retains in-frame clones only, with some absent. This table holds 150,000 to 200,000 clones, roughly 71% found once. Trimming removed 6 bases from V and 4 bases from J; junction bases left unmatched: 4. The CDR3 spans 14 residues. The germline gives CDR1 SNHLY, CDR2 FYNNEI. The TCR was taken from a woman between 50 and 59 years old in good health and CMV-seropositive. The chain couples TRBV2 to TRBJ1-2, with 11 bases aligning to TRBD1. Sequences were obtained from PBMCs. CDR3 sequence: CASRTGTGGYGYTF. CDR3 nucleotides: TGTGCCAGCAGAACCGGGACAGGGGGCTATGGCTACACCTTC.